These 18 T cell receptor beta chains were all obtained from the same sample, sequenced in a study of Ad26.COV2.S vaccination and SARS-CoV-2 variants. Sequencing used immunoSEQ multiplex PCR; TCRdb keeps in-frame clones, though not all of them. The sample has roughly 350,000 clones; 85% to 90% are singletons. The treatment is: some 20 received Ad26.COV2.S at low or high dose, single or two shots; about 5 received placebo; per-sample allocation not given. Vaccine and placebo recipients were sampled on day 63 after the first injection. Material: peripheral blood, obtained in a trial of Ad26.COV2.S vaccine versus placebo. The origin of the receptors is a person between 18 and 60 years old who received the Ad26.COV2.S COVID-19 vaccine or a placebo.

The chain recombines TRBV2 with TRBJ2-5; the D is unclear. CDR3 size: 15 residues. V lost 8 bases and J lost 5, with 21 bases in between. Germline loops: CDR1 SNHLY, CDR2 FYNNEI. CDR3 sequence (DNA): TGTGCCAGCCTTTGGAACAGCGCGAGTAGGGAGACCCAGTACTTC. Encoded protein: CASLWNSASRETQYF.

The chain employs TRBV27 and TRBJ1-2, with a weak D call TRBD1 (6 bases). Per germline, CDR1 MNHEY and CDR2 SMNVEV (reference sequence). V lost 6 bases and J 3 bases, leaving 20 bases between the germline ends. CDR3 length equals 16 residues. CDR3 region: CASSPGRTVGDYGYTF. CDR3 DNA: TGTGCCAGCAGCCCGGGGCGGACAGTAGGGGACTATGGCTACACCTTC.

The V and J genes are TRBV5-8 and TRBJ2-5; D is possibly TRBD1 (6 bases). This CDR3 region has 18 residues. The V end lost 0 bases, the J end lost 1 base, and 19 bases lay between the germline ends. From germline, CDR1 is SGHTS and CDR2 YDEGEE. The CDR3 sequence is CASSLGRGGARVQETQYF. DNA for the CDR3: TGTGCCAGCAGCTTGGGCAGAGGGGGAGCTAGGGTCCAAGAGACCCAGTACTTC.

Turning to this clone: This same CDR3 is encoded by further DNA sequences in the sample. This rearrangement joins TRBV5-1 to TRBJ1-4; no reliable D call. The CDR3 runs 15 residues. CDR1 is SGHRS, CDR2 YFSETQ, per germline. The ends were cut back, 2 bases at V and 6 bases at J, with 14 bases in the middle. CDR3 protein: CASSLEGGGDEKLFF. CDR3 sequence (DNA): TGCGCCAGCAGCTTAGAAGGAGGAGGTGATGAAAAACTGTTTTTT.

J is TRBJ1-3 and V is TRBV30; D is undetermined. Deletions cut 3 bases from V and 0 bases from J, with 3 bases between. The germline gives CDR1 GTSNPN, CDR2 SVGIG (reference sequence). This CDR3 comprises 12 residues. This chain's CDR3 is CAWRSSGNTIYF. The DNA for the CDR3 is TGTGCCTGGAGGAGCTCTGGAAACACCATATATTTT.

V is TRBV5-6 and J is TRBJ1-1, with a tentative D call TRBD1 (5 bases). Germline loops: CDR1 SGHDT, CDR2 YYEEEE. The CDR3 is 16 residues long. V lost 2 bases and J 4 bases, leaving 18 bases between the germline ends. CDR3 sequence reads: CASSLNSWTGLTEAFF. The CDR3 DNA sequence: TGTGCCAGCAGCTTAAACTCCTGGACGGGACTCACTGAAGCTTTCTTT.

This chain joins TRBV5-1 and TRBJ2-7, with 9 bases lining up with TRBD2. V lost 2 bases, J lost 0 bases, and 3 bases stayed unmatched. The CDR3 sequence is 15 residues long. Germline assignment: CDR1 SGHRS and CDR2 YFSETQ. The CDR3 here is CASSLLAGASYEQYF. Here the CDR3 DNA reads TGCGCCAGCAGCTTATTAGCGGGAGCCTCCTACGAGCAGTACTTC.

The rearrangement uses TRBV28 and TRBJ2-7, with a tentative D call TRBD1 (6 bases). The V end was cut by 3 bases, the J end by 3 bases, with 12 bases between. CDR1 is MDHEN and CDR2 is SYDVKM in the germline V gene. This CDR3 spans 14 amino acids. This CDR3 is CASSFHREVYEQYF. Written as DNA, the CDR3 is TGTGCCAGCAGTTTTCACAGGGAAGTCTACGAGCAGTACTTC.

The gene calls are TRBV19 and TRBJ1-1; 9 bases agree with TRBD1. Germline values: CDR1 LNHDA, CDR2 SQIVND (reference sequence). V dropped 4 bases and J dropped 4; count of bases not matched to a gene: 4. The CDR3 length is 14 residues. Here the CDR3 DNA reads TGTGCCAGTAGTACCGGGACAGGGCGCACTGAAGCTTTCTTT. This encodes CASSTGTGRTEAFF.

The J gene is TRBJ1-2, the V gene TRBV2; D gene unclear. Germline V gives CDR1 SNHLY, CDR2 FYNNEI. V was pared by 6 bases and J by 3 bases, with 17 bases between. This CDR3 comprises 15 residues. The CDR3 protein is CASSRASARHYGYTF. CDR3 nucleotides: TGTGCCAGCAGCCGTGCGTCGGCCAGGCACTATGGCTACACCTTC.

This rearrangement joins TRBV13 to TRBJ2-3; 7 bases are shared with TRBD1. The germline gives CDR1 PRHDT, CDR2 FYEKMQ (reference sequence). The junction had 7 bases not matched to a gene; V was cut back by 6 bases and J by 4 bases. This CDR3 contains 14 residues. The CDR3 here is CASRLQGVADTQYF. CDR3 coding DNA: TGTGCCAGCAGACTCCAGGGGGTCGCAGATACGCAGTATTTT.

The rearrangement joins TRBV9 to TRBJ1-6; maybe TRBD1 (5 bases). The CDR3 spans 15 residues. V was pared by 1 base and J by 7 bases, with 12 bases between. In germline, CDR1 is SGDLS, CDR2 YYNGEE. This CDR3 is CASSVTGLRNSPLHF. The CDR3 DNA reads TGTGCCAGCAGCGTAACAGGTCTTAGAAATTCACCCCTCCACTTT.

This clone is a singleton in its sample. This chain links TRBV4-1 with TRBJ2-7; D may be TRBD1 (6 bases). Per the germline V gene, CDR1 is MGHRA and CDR2 is YSYEKL. The V gene lost 4 bases and the J gene lost 0 bases, with 10 bases spanning the gap. There are 14 residues in the CDR3. In DNA form, the CDR3 reads TGCGCCAGCAGCCCTCAGGGGAGCTCCTACGAGCAGTACTTC. It encodes CASSPQGSSYEQYF.

V is TRBV5-1 and J is TRBJ2-4; the D gene is possibly TRBD1 (5 bases). Trimming stripped 3 bases from V and 2 bases from J, with 12 bases between. The CDR3 extends over 15 amino acids. From germline, CDR1 is SGHRS and CDR2 YFSETQ. CDR3 in DNA: TGCGCCAGCAGCTACGAAGGGGCGACCAAAAACATTCAGTACTTC. This gives the protein CASSYEGATKNIQYF.

V and J are TRBV6-2 or TRBV6-3 and TRBJ2-7; D unclear. Germline loops: CDR1 MNHEY, CDR2 SVGEGT. Trimming shortened V by 5 bases and J by 2 bases, and 13 bases separated the two germline ends. CDR3 size: 14 residues. The CDR3 here is CASSLGPSTYEQYF. The CDR3 region has the DNA TGTGCCAGCAGTCTCGGGCCTTCTACCTACGAGCAGTACTTC.

The chain links TRBV20-1 to TRBJ1-2; D call uncertain. The germline V and J ends were trimmed by 8 bases and 4 bases, with 8 bases remaining between them. The length of the CDR3 is 10 residues. From germline, CDR1 is DFQATT and CDR2 SNEGSKA (reference sequence). The chain's CDR3 is CSTSSYGYTF. The CDR3 DNA reads as TGCAGTACTTCCAGCTATGGCTACACCTTC.

The rearrangement uses TRBV6-2 or TRBV6-3 and TRBJ1-2; 8 bases are shared with TRBD1. The germline V gene has CDR1 MNHEY and CDR2 SVGEGT. J lost 4 bases, V lost 2 bases, and 6 bases had no gene match. This CDR3 is built from 15 residues. The DNA for the CDR3 is TGTGCCAGCAGTTACCCGCCGGGACAGGCCTATGGCTACACCTTC. Amino acids: CASSYPPGQAYGYTF.

The chain combines TRBV4-3 with TRBJ1-4; no reliable D call. V shed 0 bases and J shed 8 bases, with 13 bases lying between them. Germline V gene sequence: CDR1 LGHNA, CDR2 YSLEER. The length of the CDR3 is 15 residues. The CDR3 is CASSQDQRVGEKLFF. The CDR3, as DNA: TGCGCCAGCAGCCAAGATCAGAGGGTAGGGGAAAAACTGTTTTTT.